The next 9 T cell receptor beta chains were all read from a single sample in a study of shared clonotypes between healthy human individuals. Sequencing used immunoSEQ multiplex PCR; TCRdb keeps in-frame clones, though not all of them. This sample has more than 1.2 million clones, with less than 99% found just once. Sequences were obtained from naive CD4+ T cells sorted from blood. Noted subset: CD45RA+ positively selected. The receptors stem from a man in his thirties or forties in good health.

V gene TRBV19 combines with J gene TRBJ2-3, with D maybe TRBD2 (5 bases). Germline V gene data show CDR1 as LNHDA and CDR2 as SQIVND (reference sequence). The CDR3 loop spans 14 amino acids. The V and J ends lost 5 bases and 1 base respectively, with 10 bases between them. CDR3 region: CASSWRSGTDTQYF. In nucleotides, the CDR3 is TGTGCCAGTAGTTGGAGGTCCGGCACAGATACGCAGTATTTT.

This clone was seen once. V gene TRBV28 combines with J gene TRBJ1-4; D ambiguous. Trimming removed 3 bases at V and 3 bases at J, with 14 bases between. Per germline, CDR1 MDHEN and CDR2 SYDVKM. The CDR3 covers 16 residues. This chain's CDR3 is CASSFVLGNSNEKLFF. CDR3 nucleotide sequence: TGTGCCAGCAGTTTCGTCTTAGGCAACTCTAATGAAAAACTGTTTTTT.

This clone was detected once. This chain links TRBV29-1 with TRBJ2-4; unclear D gene. The CDR3 has 13 amino acids. Trimming pared 5 bases from V and 7 bases from J, leaving 15 bases between. The germline CDR1 and CDR2 sequences are SQVTM and ANQGSEA. For the CDR3, the DNA is TGCAGCGTTATCGTCCATGAGAACAACATTCAGTACTTC. It codes for CSVIVHENNIQYF.

V usage is TRBV6-5 and J usage is TRBJ2-7; D unresolved. With 2 bases removed from V and 2 bases from J, the gap between germline ends came to 7 bases. The CDR3 length is 13 residues. Germline CDR1 reads MNHEY; CDR2 reads SVGAGI. The DNA for the CDR3 is TGTGCCAGCAGTTACAAGCCGCCCTACGAGCAGTACTTC. It encodes CASSYKPPYEQYF.

J is TRBJ1-5 and V is TRBV15; 7 nucleotides align to TRBD1. Trimming cost V 0 bases and J 5 bases; bases outside gene matches: 4. The length of the CDR3 is 15 residues. Germline CDR1 is LNHNV and CDR2 is YYDKDF (reference sequence). The CDR3 DNA sequence: TGTGCCACCAGCAGAGATGGGACAGCCGATCAGCCCCAGCATTTT. The encoded protein is CATSRDGTADQPQHF.

This chain uses TRBV6-6 with TRBJ2-5, with TRBD1 matching 9 bases. Germline CDR1 and CDR2: MNHNY and SVGAGI (reference sequence). V shed 8 bases and J 2 bases; nucleotides not matched to a gene: 0. This CDR3 spans 12 amino acids. The chain's CDR3 is CASGQGQETQYF. The CDR3 nucleotides are TGTGCCAGCGGACAGGGGCAAGAGACCCAGTACTTC.

The chain uses TRBV6-1 and TRBJ2-2; unclear D gene. The CDR3 totals 14 residues. CDR1 and CDR2 from the germline V gene are MNHNS and SASEGT. The V end lost 3 bases, the J end lost 6 bases, and 11 bases lay between the germline ends. The CDR3 is CASSETDTPGELFF. As DNA, the CDR3 is TGTGCCAGCAGTGAGACTGACACACCCGGGGAGCTGTTTTTT.

This chain uses TRBV2 with TRBJ2-3; TRBD2 matches at 7 bases. The CDR3 spans 16 residues. Germline V gene sequence: CDR1 SNHLY, CDR2 FYNNEI. The junction had 13 bases not matched to a gene; V was cut back by 6 bases and J by 4 bases. The CDR3 spells CASSSLRGGRPDTQYF. Written as DNA, the CDR3 is TGTGCCAGCAGCTCATTAAGGGGCGGGAGACCAGATACGCAGTATTTT.

The rearrangement joins TRBV29-1 to TRBJ2-7, with TRBD2 matching over 10 bases. CDR1 is SQVTM, CDR2 ANQGSEA, per germline. J gave up 7 bases and V 2 bases, and 5 bases lay outside the gene matches. The CDR3 totals 13 residues. Written as DNA, the CDR3 is TGCAGCGTTGAATGGCTAGCGGGAGAAGAGCAGTACTTC. Encoded protein: CSVEWLAGEEQYF.